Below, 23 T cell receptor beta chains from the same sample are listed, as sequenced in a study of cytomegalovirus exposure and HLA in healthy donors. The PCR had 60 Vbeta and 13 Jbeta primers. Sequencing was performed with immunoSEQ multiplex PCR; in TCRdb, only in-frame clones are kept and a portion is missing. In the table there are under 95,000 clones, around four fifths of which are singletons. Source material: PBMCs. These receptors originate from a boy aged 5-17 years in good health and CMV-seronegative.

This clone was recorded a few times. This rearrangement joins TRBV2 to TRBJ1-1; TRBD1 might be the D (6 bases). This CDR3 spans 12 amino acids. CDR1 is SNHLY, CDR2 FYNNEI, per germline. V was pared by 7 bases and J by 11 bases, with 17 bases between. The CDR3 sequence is CASTGDLVVAFF. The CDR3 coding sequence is TGTGCCAGCACAGGGGATCTTGTGGTCGCTTTCTTT.

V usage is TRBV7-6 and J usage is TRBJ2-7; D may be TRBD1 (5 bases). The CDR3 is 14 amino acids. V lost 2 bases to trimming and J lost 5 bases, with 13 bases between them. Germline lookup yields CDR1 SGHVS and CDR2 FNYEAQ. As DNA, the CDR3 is TGTGCCAGCAGCTTAAAGGGGCTGGGAAACGAGCAGTACTTC. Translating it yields CASSLKGLGNEQYF.

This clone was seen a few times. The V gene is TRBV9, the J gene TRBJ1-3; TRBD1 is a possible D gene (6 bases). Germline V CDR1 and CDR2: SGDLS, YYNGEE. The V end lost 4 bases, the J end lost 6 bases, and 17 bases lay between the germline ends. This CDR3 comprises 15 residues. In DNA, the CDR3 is TGTGCCAGCAGCTCCCCAGCAGGGGACGTAAACACCATATATTTT. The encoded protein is CASSSPAGDVNTIYF.

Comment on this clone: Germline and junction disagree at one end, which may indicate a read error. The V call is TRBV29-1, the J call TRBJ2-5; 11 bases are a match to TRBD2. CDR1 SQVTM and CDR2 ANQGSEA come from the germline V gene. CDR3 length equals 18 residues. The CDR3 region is CSVEGPSFFGTSGETQYF. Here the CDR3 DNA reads TGCAGCGTCGAAGGTCCCTCCTTCTTCGGGACTAGCGGAGAGACCCAGTACTTC.

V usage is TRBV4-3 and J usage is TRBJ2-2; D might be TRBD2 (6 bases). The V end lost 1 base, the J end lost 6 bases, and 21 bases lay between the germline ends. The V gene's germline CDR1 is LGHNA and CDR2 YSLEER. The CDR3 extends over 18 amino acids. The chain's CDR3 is CASSQGPNVRDFPGELFF. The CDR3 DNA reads TGCGCCAGCAGCCAAGGCCCTAACGTCAGGGACTTCCCCGGGGAGCTGTTTTTT.

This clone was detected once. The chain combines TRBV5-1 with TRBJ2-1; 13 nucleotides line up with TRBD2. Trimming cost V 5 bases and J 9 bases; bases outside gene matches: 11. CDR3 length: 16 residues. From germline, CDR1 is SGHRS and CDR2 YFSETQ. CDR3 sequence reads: CASRGTSGVERSEQFF. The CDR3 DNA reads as TGCGCCAGCAGGGGGACTAGCGGGGTGGAACGGAGTGAGCAGTTCTTC.

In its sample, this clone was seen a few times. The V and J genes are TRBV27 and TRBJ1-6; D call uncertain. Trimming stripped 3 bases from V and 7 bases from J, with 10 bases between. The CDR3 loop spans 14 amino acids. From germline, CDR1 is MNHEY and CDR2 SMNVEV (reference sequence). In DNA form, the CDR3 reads TGTGCCAGCAGTTTCGGGAATAGCAATTCACCCCTCCACTTT. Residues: CASSFGNSNSPLHF.

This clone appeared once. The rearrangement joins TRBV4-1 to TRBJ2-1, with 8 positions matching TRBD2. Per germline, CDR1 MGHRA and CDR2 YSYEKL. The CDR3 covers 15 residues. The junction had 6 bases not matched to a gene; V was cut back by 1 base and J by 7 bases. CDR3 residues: CASSQVNSGINEQFF. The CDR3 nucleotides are TGCGCCAGCAGCCAAGTTAATAGCGGGATTAATGAGCAGTTCTTC.

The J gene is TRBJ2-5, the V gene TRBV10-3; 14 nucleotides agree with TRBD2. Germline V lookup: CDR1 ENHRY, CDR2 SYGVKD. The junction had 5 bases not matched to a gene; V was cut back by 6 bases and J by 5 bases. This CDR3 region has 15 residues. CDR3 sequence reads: CAIRGTSGSWETQYF. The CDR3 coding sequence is TGTGCCATCAGGGGGACTAGCGGGAGCTGGGAGACCCAGTACTTC.

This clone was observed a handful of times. The DNA of the CDR3 is TGTGCCAGCAGCTCCTACCGGACTAGCGGGAGGGATCCTTACAATGAGCAGTTCTTC. Translating gives CASSSYRTSGRDPYNEQFF. The chain links TRBV13 to TRBJ2-1, with TRBD2 matching over 15 bases. The CDR3 runs to 19 residues. Looked up from germline, CDR1 is PRHDT and CDR2 is FYEKMQ (reference sequence). The V gene end was trimmed by 4 bases and the J gene end by 4 bases; junction bases not matched to a gene: 11.

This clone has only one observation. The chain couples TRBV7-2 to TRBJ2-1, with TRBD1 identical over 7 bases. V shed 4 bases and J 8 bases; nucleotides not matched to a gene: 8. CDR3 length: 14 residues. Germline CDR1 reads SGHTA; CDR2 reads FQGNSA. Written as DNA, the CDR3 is TGTGCCAGCAGCTCAGGGGGTGGTGGGGATGAGCAGTTCTTC. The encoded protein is CASSSGGGGDEQFF. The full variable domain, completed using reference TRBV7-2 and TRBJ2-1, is GAGVSQSPSNKVTEKGKDVELRCDPISGHTALYWYRQSLGQGLEFLIYFQGNSAPDKSGLPSDRFSAERTGGSVSTLTIQRTQQEDSAVYLCASSSGGGGDEQFFGPGTRLTVL.

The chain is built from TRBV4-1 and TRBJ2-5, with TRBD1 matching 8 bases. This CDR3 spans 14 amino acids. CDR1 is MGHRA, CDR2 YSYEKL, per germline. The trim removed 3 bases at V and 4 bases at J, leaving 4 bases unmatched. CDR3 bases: TGCGCCAGCAGCCACTTCGGACAGGGAGAGACCCAGTACTTC. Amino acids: CASSHFGQGETQYF.

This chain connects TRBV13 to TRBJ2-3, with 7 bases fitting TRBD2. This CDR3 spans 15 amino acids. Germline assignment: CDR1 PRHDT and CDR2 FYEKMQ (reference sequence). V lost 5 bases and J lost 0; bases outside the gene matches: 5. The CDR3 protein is CASSRRDYSTDTQYF. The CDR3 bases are TGTGCCAGCAGCCGCCGGGACTATAGCACAGATACGCAGTATTTT.

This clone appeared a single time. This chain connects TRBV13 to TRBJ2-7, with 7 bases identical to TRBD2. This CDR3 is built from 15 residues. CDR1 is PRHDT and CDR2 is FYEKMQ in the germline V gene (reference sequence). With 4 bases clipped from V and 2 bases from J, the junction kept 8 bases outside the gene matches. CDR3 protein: CASSSSTSDTYEQYF. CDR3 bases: TGTGCCAGCAGCTCAAGCACTAGCGACACCTACGAGCAGTACTTC.

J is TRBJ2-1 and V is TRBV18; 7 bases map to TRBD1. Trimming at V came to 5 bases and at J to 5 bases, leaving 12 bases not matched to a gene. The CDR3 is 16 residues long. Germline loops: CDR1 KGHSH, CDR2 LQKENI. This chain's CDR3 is CASSSSQGPGDNEQFF. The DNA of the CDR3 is TGTGCCAGCTCATCGTCACAGGGGCCCGGCGACAATGAGCAGTTCTTC.

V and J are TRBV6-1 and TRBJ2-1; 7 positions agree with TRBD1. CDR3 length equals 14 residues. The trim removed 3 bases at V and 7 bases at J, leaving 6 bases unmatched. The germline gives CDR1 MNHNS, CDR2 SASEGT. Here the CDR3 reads CASSEGRGSNEQFF. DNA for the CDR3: TGTGCCAGCAGTGAGGGCAGGGGGAGTAATGAGCAGTTCTTC.

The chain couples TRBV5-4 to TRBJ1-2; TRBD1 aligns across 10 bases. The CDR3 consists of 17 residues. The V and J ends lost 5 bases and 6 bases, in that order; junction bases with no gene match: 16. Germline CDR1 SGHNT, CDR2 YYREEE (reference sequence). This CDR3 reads CASSSGTGVLGEHGYTF. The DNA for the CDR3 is TGTGCCAGCAGTTCAGGGACAGGGGTATTGGGGGAGCATGGCTACACCTTC. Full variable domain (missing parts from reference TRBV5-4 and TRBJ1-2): ETGVTQSPTHLIKTRGQQVTLRCSSQSGHNTVSWYQQALGQGPQFIFQYYREEENGRGNFPPRFSGLQFPNYSSELNVNALELDDSALYLCASSSGTGVLGEHGYTFGSGTRLTVV.

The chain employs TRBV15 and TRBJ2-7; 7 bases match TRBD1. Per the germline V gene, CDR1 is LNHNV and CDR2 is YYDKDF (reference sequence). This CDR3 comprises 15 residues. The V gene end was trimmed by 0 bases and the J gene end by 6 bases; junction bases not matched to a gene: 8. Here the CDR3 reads CATSRDPRGQSEQYF. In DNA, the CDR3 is TGTGCCACCAGCAGAGACCCAAGGGGACAGAGCGAGCAGTACTTC.

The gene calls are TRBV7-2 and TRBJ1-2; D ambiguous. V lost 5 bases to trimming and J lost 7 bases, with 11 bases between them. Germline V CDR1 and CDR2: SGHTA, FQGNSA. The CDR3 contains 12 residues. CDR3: CASSPIGGGYTF. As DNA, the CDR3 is TGTGCCAGCAGCCCTATAGGAGGTGGCTACACCTTC.

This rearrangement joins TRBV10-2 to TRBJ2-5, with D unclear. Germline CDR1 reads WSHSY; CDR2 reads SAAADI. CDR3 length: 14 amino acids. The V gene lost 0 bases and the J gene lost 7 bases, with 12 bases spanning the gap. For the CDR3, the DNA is TGCGCCAGCAGTGAGTCGACAACACCTCCGACCCAGTACTTC. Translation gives CASSESTTPPTQYF.

CDR3 DNA: TGCGCCAGCAGCCTGACGCGGGTGGGAGAGACCCAGTACTTC. This encodes CASSLTRVGETQYF. The chain is built from TRBV4-1 and TRBJ2-5, with D possibly TRBD2 on 5 matching bases. This CDR3 contains 14 residues. The V and J ends lost 4 bases and 4 bases respectively, with 13 bases between them. Germline V gene sequence: CDR1 MGHRA, CDR2 YSYEKL.

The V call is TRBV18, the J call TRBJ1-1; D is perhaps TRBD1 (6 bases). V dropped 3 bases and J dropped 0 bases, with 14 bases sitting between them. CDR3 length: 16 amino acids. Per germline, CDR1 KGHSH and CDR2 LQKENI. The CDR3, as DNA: TGTGCCAGCTCACCGGGACAAGGAACGATGAACACTGAAGCTTTCTTT. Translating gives CASSPGQGTMNTEAFF.

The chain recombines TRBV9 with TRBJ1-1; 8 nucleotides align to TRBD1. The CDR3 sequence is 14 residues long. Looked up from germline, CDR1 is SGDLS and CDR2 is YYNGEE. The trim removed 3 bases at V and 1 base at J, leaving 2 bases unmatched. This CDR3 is CASSAGTGNTEAFF. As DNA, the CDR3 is TGTGCCAGCAGCGCCGGGACAGGGAACACTGAAGCTTTCTTT. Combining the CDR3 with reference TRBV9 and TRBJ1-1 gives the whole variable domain DSGVTQTPKHLITATGQRVTLRCSPRSGDLSVYWYQQSLDQGLQFLIQYYNGEERAKGNILERFSAQQFPDLHSELNLSSLELGDSALYFCASSAGTGNTEAFFGQGTRLTVV.